The rows below give T cell receptor beta chains drawn from one sample of a study of post-analysis software for immune sequencing data. TCRdb re-derived calls from the PCR reads in MiXCR, one entry per CDR3 protein. This repertoire shows roughly 730,000 distinct CDR3 sequences, 25% to 30% found once; its top ten account for around 0.56%. Sequenced material: blood. The receptors were sampled from a girl aged 10 to 17 with multiple sclerosis. Each CDR3 is given with its conserved first and last residue. The D gene is left open where the match is weak. Size values are once, few and many counts, or a class for expanded clones, and some rows have none.

j_gene	d_gene	abundance	v_gene	CDR3nt	CDR3aa
TRBJ2-7	TRBD1	-	TRBV7-8	TGTGCCAGCAGCTTCGACAGGGGGTGGTACGAGCAGTACTTC	CASSFDRGWYEQYF
TRBJ2-5	TRBD2	many	TRBV15	TGTGCCACCAGCTTCCGGACTAGCGGGGGCGAGACCCAGTACTTC	CATSFRTSGGETQYF
TRBJ1-2	TRBD1	few	TRBV5-1	TGCGCCAGCAGCGGACAGGGGAGCGATGGCTACACCTTC	CASSGQGSDGYTF
TRBJ1-1	-	-	TRBV5-1	TGCGCCAGCAGCACAGCGGGGCTAATGAACACTGAAGCTTTCTTT	CASSTAGLMNTEAFF
TRBJ2-6	-	-	TRBV20-1	TGCAGTGGCTCCGAGGGGCTCTCTGGGGCCAACGTCCTGACTTTC	CSGSEGLSGANVLTF
TRBJ2-1	TRBD2	-	TRBV12-3/TRBV12-4	TGTGCCAGCAGTTCCAATAGCGGGGGCTACAATGAGCAGTTCTTC	CASSSNSGGYNEQFF
TRBJ2-1	TRBD1	-	TRBV20-1	TGCAGTGCTGCCCCGACAGGGCGGCACTCCTACAATGAGCAGTTCTTC	CSAAPTGRHSYNEQFF
TRBJ2-7	-	-	TRBV7-9	TGTGCCAGCAGCTTACGTAGACCAGCGGAGCCTACCTACGAGCAGTACTTC	CASSLRRPAEPTYEQYF
TRBJ1-5	-	few	TRBV7-2	TGTGCCAGCAGCTTAAGACAGACGAGCAATCAGCCCCAGCATTTT	CASSLRQTSNQPQHF
TRBJ2-3	-	-	TRBV5-6	TGTGCCAGCACCCATGCTGGAGGAGATACGCAGTATTTT	CASTHAGGDTQYF
TRBJ2-7	TRBD2	few	TRBV20-1	TGCAGTGGAACATCGACTAGCGGTCGTGTCTACGAGCAGTACTTC	CSGTSTSGRVYEQYF
TRBJ2-7	-	few	TRBV6-2/TRBV6-3	TGTGCCAGCAGTTACTTCGGGGGAACCTACGAGCAGTACTTC	CASSYFGGTYEQYF